The rows below give T cell receptor beta chains drawn from one sample of a study of T-cell memory formation after mild COVID-19. TCRdb recomputed calls from the 5' RACE reads with MiXCR, one row per CDR3 protein. The data show a few hundred thousand distinct CDR3 sequences, with 20% to 30% seen just once and roughly 9.7% held by the top ten. The source material was PBMCs or a T cell subset sorted from them (not recorded which). Receptor source: an adult woman who had mild COVID-19 (a few samples of this study predate the infection). Cell type and time point are not known. Both conserved end residues are part of each CDR3. A D gene is named only where the DNA matches it firmly. The size field is filled for only some rows; it gives once, few, many or a size class.

.,.,TRBV5-1,TRBJ2-5,CASGLEPPRQETQYF,TGCGCCAGCGGCTTGGAACCTCCCCGACAGGAGACCCAGTACTTC
.,.,TRBV15,TRBJ1-1,CATSGDQGSAEAFF,TGTGCCACCAGCGGGGATCAGGGTAGCGCTGAAGCTTTCTTT
many,TRBD1,TRBV12-5,TRBJ1-1,CASGLTGQAEAFF,TGTGCTAGTGGCCTGACAGGGCAGGCTGAAGCTTTCTTT
.,.,TRBV6-2/TRBV6-3,TRBJ2-7,CASSYSMIRHYEQYF,TGTGCCAGCAGTTACTCGATGATCAGGCACTACGAGCAGTACTTC
many,TRBD2,TRBV20-1,TRBJ2-5,CSARDLLWTSGSEETQYF,TGCAGTGCTAGAGATCTCCTTTGGACTAGCGGGAGCGAAGAGACCCAGTACTTC
few,.,TRBV7-2,TRBJ2-3,CASSLGGVYAQYF,TGTGCCAGCAGCCTCGGCGGGGTCTACGCGCAGTATTTT
.,.,TRBV5-1,TRBJ2-7,CASSLAPGQVTYEQYF,TGCGCCAGCAGCTTGGCCCCCGGCCAGGTTACCTACGAGCAGTACTTC
.,.,TRBV6-6,TRBJ1-5,CATGQPQHF,TGTGCCACCGGGCAGCCCCAGCATTTT
few,TRBD1,TRBV5-1,TRBJ2-2,CASSGQGARDTGELFF,TGCGCCAGCAGCGGACAGGGGGCGCGGGACACCGGGGAGCTGTTTTTT
.,TRBD1,TRBV27,TRBJ1-2,CASSSTLGGQGIYGYTF,TGTGCCAGCAGTTCAACCCTGGGGGGACAGGGGATCTATGGCTACACCTTC